The source of this TCR beta chain is a study of cytomegalovirus exposure and HLA in healthy donors. The overall study: An earlier analysis found 100 million or so unique TCR beta sequences from about 190 million T cells. Study conclusions and caveats: Other equally common chains were less clonally expanded than HLA-associated TCR beta chains, a later analysis showed.

PCR employed 60 Vbeta and 13 Jbeta primers. Clones were read by immunoSEQ multiplex PCR, and TCRdb kept only the in-frame ones, dropping some. The table lists roughly 130,000 clones, roughly four fifths of them singletons. Points on this clone: The antigen is unknown.

The CDR3 has 14 residues. Germline assignment: CDR1 SGHDN and CDR2 FVKESK. Trimming removed 0 bases from V and 4 bases from J, with 9 bases in between. The rearrangement links TRBV14 to TRBJ1-1; no definite D call. Sequenced: PBMCs. This TCR derives from a girl aged 2 to 10 in good health and CMV-seronegative. CDR3 sequence: CASSQDLHTTEAFF. In nucleotides, the CDR3 is TGTGCCAGCAGCCAAGATTTACACACCACTGAAGCTTTCTTT.